A selection of T cell receptor beta chains follows, all from one sample in a study of blood T cell repertoires in COVID-19. Repertoires were generated with immunoSEQ multiplex PCR, while TCRdb's copy carries only in-frame clones and drops some. The sample yields nearly 200,000 clones, 84% seen once. The sample comprised PBMCs or T cells enriched from blood (not recorded which). The receptor set was obtained from a man aged 35 to 55 who had recovered from COVID-19. Each CDR3 is given without its conserved first and last residue.

v_call cdr3_aa
TRBV13 ASRKGGTKGKLF
TRBV7-2 ASIEGANTGELF
TRBV28 ASSLPFRGSAAGEAF
TRBV5-1 ASSLDSLNSPLH
TRBV30 AWSIQGSPEAF
TRBV18 ASSPGLGNTIY
TRBV28 ASSLMVVSGISEMAQH
TRBV7-9 ASSLGTVTYNEQF
TRBV7-8 ASSLYRAGGNAKNIQY
TRBV13 ASSGRTGRDYGYT
TRBV7-9 ASSLDLTAGGFEKLF
TRBV19 ASSSLGTFAGYT
TRBV27 ASRPGTESSYNSPLH
TRBV30 ASSDGIYGYT
TRBV19 ASSTLATGTEAF
TRBV3-1/TRBV3-2 ASTDGRRTSPLH
TRBV6-5 ASSYSAGNTEAF
TRBV6-5 ASSPDGQGLDGYT
TRBV28 ASSLNTAPLYGYT
TRBV6-2/TRBV6-3 ASRSLGGVEGANVLT
TRBV5-8 ASSPGQGHMNTEAF
TRBV5-6 ASERLGRGTEAF
TRBV4-3 ASSARRTGDGYTEAF
TRBV6-4 ASSDSPRKYGYT
TRBV30 AWSVGQSSGNTIY
TRBV2 ATKTGPENTEAF
TRBV14 ASSQVGGGDTQY
TRBV30 AWKKQASTDTQY
TRBV7-6 ASSAGTGGSPLH
TRBV5-5 ASSPGVGQGRYNEQF
TRBV2 AIGQVTDTQY
TRBV5-1 ASTPRGVPYEQY
TRBV4-3 ASSQVGGAEAF
TRBV5-1 ASSSAAGELDTEAF
TRBV7-9 ASSPGGGRSTEAF
TRBV29-1 SVVKAASYEGYT
TRBV7-2 ASSPAVAGVTEGTQY
TRBV28 ASSFIPPFTGSNSPLH
TRBV5-4 ASSLEPSGGYEQY
TRBV11-3 ASSRAGGADRDTQY
TRBV27 ASSGQGLSNQPQH
TRBV4-1 ASSQDFRGELAF
TRBV19 ASSTGYGYT
TRBV7-8 ASSYDTGPRQT
TRBV27 ASTFSGGVAKNIQY
TRBV19 ASSEGITQTEAF
TRBV27 ASSLTGNQPQH
TRBV18 ASSRAGGIGEKLF
TRBV29-1 SVARNTEAF
TRBV19 ASSTELQASWGYNEQF
TRBV29-1 SATDRNRGYNEKLF
TRBV6-2/TRBV6-3 ASSRLAGNTDTQY
TRBV28 ASSWGAGANVLT
TRBV27 ASSYGGYDYGYT
TRBV6-5 ASSSPSSYEQY
TRBV3-1/TRBV3-2 ASSLQGIDEQY
TRBV11-2 ASSLVTTGGAETQY